This T cell receptor beta chain originates from a study of CXCR3-negative and CXCR3-positive naive CD8 T cells. Overall study: Overall TRB read output was about 135 million, and each library contained about 1.5 +/- 0.3 million reads. The study's findings and limits: For the naive subsets, surface CD5 was similar, and TCR strength was inferred from TRB CDR3 properties. Whereas both naive subsets had comparably high diversity, memory CD8+ cells had much lower diversity.

Naivety in CD8+ T cells corresponded to a CD45RO-CCR7+CD27+CD95- phenotype. Frequency places this clonotype as medium-sized. What it binds is unknown. Through 5' RACE with UMI labels, the TRB cDNA libraries were prepared. Reanalyzing the 5' RACE reads, TCRdb keeps one entry per CDR3 protein, without DNA. This sample's table has approximately 8,500 distinct CDR3 sequences. This sequence originates from a human donor in good health. Some clones in this sample may be carry-over from other donors' samples. The specimen was naive CXCR3- CD8+ T cells from blood. Documented subset: CD45RO-CCR7+CD27+CD95- naive CD8+ T cells lacking CXCR3 (TNR3-).

CDR3 in amino acids: CASSINLQGASKNIQYF. The V gene is TRBV12-3 or TRBV12-4, the J gene TRBJ2-4; without DNA, the TCRdb call of TRBD1 cannot be checked. This CDR3 has 17 amino acids.